This T cell receptor (beta chain) was obtained from a study of T cells in Graves' hyperthyroidism and ophthalmopathy. Germline values: CDR1 MNHEY, CDR2 SVGEGT. V lost 2 bases and J lost 6; bases outside the gene matches: 7. The CDR3 totals 17 residues. These patients, aged 18 to 65, had recently diagnosed hyperthyroidism lasting under 2 months. The TCR beta CDR3 regions underwent amplification using RNA transcripts as the source. Initially, a first-round RT-PCR of the TCR CDR3 employed the HTBI primer set. TCRdb reanalysed the multiplex PCR reads using MiXCR and keeps one entry per CDR3 protein. Of approximately 400,000 distinct CDR3 sequences in the sample, approximately 14% were seen once.

The clonotype comes from a woman between 18 and 30 years old with Graves' hyperthyroidism. J is TRBJ2-1 and V is TRBV6-2 or TRBV6-3; 13 nucleotides agree with TRBD2. Sample: blood. As DNA, the CDR3 is TGTGCCAGCAGTTACAGAAGACTAGCGGGGGGTCTCAATGAGCAGTTCTTC. Its protein is CASSYRRLAGGLNEQFF.